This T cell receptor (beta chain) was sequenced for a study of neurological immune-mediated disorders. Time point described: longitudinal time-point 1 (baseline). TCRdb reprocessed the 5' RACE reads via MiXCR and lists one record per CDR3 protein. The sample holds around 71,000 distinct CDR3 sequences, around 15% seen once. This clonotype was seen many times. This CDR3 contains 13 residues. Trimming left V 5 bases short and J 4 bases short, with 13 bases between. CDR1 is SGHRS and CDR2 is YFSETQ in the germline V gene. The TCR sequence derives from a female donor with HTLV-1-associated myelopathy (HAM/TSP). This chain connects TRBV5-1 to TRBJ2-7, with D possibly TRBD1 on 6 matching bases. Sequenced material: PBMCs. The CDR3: CASRLGQSYEQYF. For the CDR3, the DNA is TGCGCCAGCAGATTAGGACAGTCTTACGAGCAGTACTTC.